These T cell receptor beta chains were read from a single sample in a study of T cells in Graves' hyperthyroidism and ophthalmopathy. MiXCR, applied by TCRdb to the multiplex PCR reads, yields one record per CDR3 protein. The table records about 520,000 distinct CDR3 sequences, roughly a quarter of them present only once. Sequencing was done on a sample of blood. The receptors derive from a woman in her 30s with Graves' ophthalmopathy. Each CDR3 is given with its conserved first and last residue. The order of the fields is V gene, D gene, clone size, J gene, CDR3 length, CDR3 DNA, CDR3 protein. A D gene is named only where the DNA matches it firmly. Not all rows give a size; the values are once, few, many and, for expanded clones, a class.

V gene: TRBV29-1
D gene: .
clone size: many
J gene: TRBJ2-2
CDR3 length: 12
CDR3 DNA: TGCAGCTCAAGAGGGACCACCGGGGAGCTGTTTTTT
CDR3 protein: CSSRGTTGELFF

V gene: TRBV6-5
D gene: .
clone size: many
J gene: TRBJ1-1
CDR3 length: 15
CDR3 DNA: TGTGCCAGCAGTTACTCGACTATGGCAGGGGCTGAAGCTTTCTTT
CDR3 protein: CASSYSTMAGAEAFF

V gene: TRBV10-3
D gene: TRBD1
clone size: many
J gene: TRBJ2-5
CDR3 length: 15
CDR3 DNA: TGTGCCATCAGTGAGTCGGACAGGGCGCTAGAGACCCAGTACTTC
CDR3 protein: CAISESDRALETQYF

V gene: TRBV24-1
D gene: .
clone size: few
J gene: TRBJ2-5
CDR3 length: 14
CDR3 DNA: TGTGCCACCAGTGGGTGGGGGTTCCAAGAGACCCAGTACTTC
CDR3 protein: CATSGWGFQETQYF

V gene: TRBV3-1
D gene: .
clone size: many
J gene: TRBJ1-2
CDR3 length: 13
CDR3 DNA: TGTGCCAGCAGCCAAGGGCAGACCTATGGCTACACCTTC
CDR3 protein: CASSQGQTYGYTF

V gene: TRBV2
D gene: .
clone size: many
J gene: TRBJ2-7
CDR3 length: 13
CDR3 DNA: TGTGCCAGCAGCGCTCCAGACATCTACGAGCAGTACTTC
CDR3 protein: CASSAPDIYEQYF

V gene: TRBV12-3/TRBV12-4
D gene: .
clone size: many
J gene: TRBJ2-7
CDR3 length: 12
CDR3 DNA: TGTGCCAGCAGTTTAGATCTCCACGAGCAGTACTTC
CDR3 protein: CASSLDLHEQYF

V gene: TRBV27
D gene: TRBD1
clone size: .
J gene: TRBJ2-7
CDR3 length: 14
CDR3 DNA: TGTGCCAGCCTTGGGGACAGGGGTTTATACGAGCAGTACTTC
CDR3 protein: CASLGDRGLYEQYF

V gene: TRBV6-1
D gene: TRBD1
clone size: .
J gene: TRBJ2-7
CDR3 length: 12
CDR3 DNA: TGTGCCAGCTCACCACAGGGGCCCGAGCAGTACTTC
CDR3 protein: CASSPQGPEQYF

V gene: TRBV6-1
D gene: .
clone size: .
J gene: TRBJ1-5
CDR3 length: 14
CDR3 DNA: TGTGCCAGCAGTCGCCGAGGTCTGGGTCAGCCCCAGCATTTT
CDR3 protein: CASSRRGLGQPQHF

V gene: TRBV5-1
D gene: TRBD1
clone size: many
J gene: TRBJ2-5
CDR3 length: 14
CDR3 DNA: TGCGCCAGCAGCCTGGGACAGGACGGAGAGACCCAGTACTTC
CDR3 protein: CASSLGQDGETQYF

V gene: TRBV28
D gene: .
clone size: .
J gene: TRBJ2-5
CDR3 length: 12
CDR3 DNA: TGTGCCAGCAGTGCCCAACCCGAGACCCAGTACTTC
CDR3 protein: CASSAQPETQYF

V gene: TRBV5-1
D gene: TRBD1
clone size: .
J gene: TRBJ1-3
CDR3 length: 16
CDR3 DNA: TGCGCCAGCGCAACTACAGGGGAGACCTCTGGAAACACCATATATTTT
CDR3 protein: CASATTGETSGNTIYF

V gene: TRBV12-3/TRBV12-4
D gene: .
clone size: .
J gene: TRBJ1-2
CDR3 length: 15
CDR3 DNA: TGTGCCAGCAGTTTATCCCCGGGCAGTAAAGCTGGCTACACCTTC
CDR3 protein: CASSLSPGSKAGYTF

V gene: TRBV25-1
D gene: TRBD1
clone size: .
J gene: TRBJ1-5
CDR3 length: 15
CDR3 DNA: TGTGCCAGCAGTGAAGAGGGGGCATACAATCAGCCCCAGCATTTT
CDR3 protein: CASSEEGAYNQPQHF

V gene: TRBV6-2/TRBV6-3
D gene: TRBD1
clone size: .
J gene: TRBJ1-2
CDR3 length: 15
CDR3 DNA: TGTGCCAGCAGCCCCTACGGGCAGGGGGCAGAAGGCTACACCTTC
CDR3 protein: CASSPYGQGAEGYTF

V gene: TRBV2
D gene: TRBD1
clone size: .
J gene: TRBJ2-2
CDR3 length: 15
CDR3 DNA: TGTGCCAGCAATATACAGGGGGCGAACACCGGGGAGCTGTTTTTT
CDR3 protein: CASNIQGANTGELFF

V gene: TRBV6-2/TRBV6-3
D gene: .
clone size: .
J gene: TRBJ1-5
CDR3 length: 16
CDR3 DNA: TGTGGCTGCAGTTCCATCGGGGGCAACCCAAATCAGCCCCAGCATTTT
CDR3 protein: CGCSSIGGNPNQPQHF

V gene: TRBV19
D gene: TRBD1
clone size: many
J gene: TRBJ1-5
CDR3 length: 16
CDR3 DNA: TGTGCCAGTAGTATCGACAGGGGATATAGCAATCAGCCCCAGCATTTT
CDR3 protein: CASSIDRGYSNQPQHF

V gene: TRBV27
D gene: .
clone size: .
J gene: TRBJ2-5
CDR3 length: 16
CDR3 DNA: TGTGCCAGCAGCCCACGCCACCGACAGTTCCAAGAGACCCAGTACTTC
CDR3 protein: CASSPRHRQFQETQYF

V gene: TRBV19
D gene: .
clone size: .
J gene: TRBJ1-2
CDR3 length: 15
CDR3 DNA: TGTGCCAGTAGTATAGATCTATTTCGGCAGGATGGCTACACCTTC
CDR3 protein: CASSIDLFRQDGYTF

V gene: TRBV6-5
D gene: TRBD1
clone size: few
J gene: TRBJ1-5
CDR3 length: 15
CDR3 DNA: TGTGCCAGCAGTTCCCCAGGGGGGGGGGATCAGCCCCAGCATTTT
CDR3 protein: CASSSPGGGDQPQHF

V gene: TRBV28
D gene: .
clone size: .
J gene: TRBJ2-4
CDR3 length: 14
CDR3 DNA: TGTGCCTCAGGCGGGGTAGCAGCCAAAAACGTTCAGTACTTC
CDR3 protein: CASGGVAAKNVQYF

V gene: TRBV11-2
D gene: .
clone size: once
J gene: TRBJ2-5
CDR3 length: 16
CDR3 DNA: TGTGCCAGCAGCTTAGTCGGGGGCGGGGGAGCGGAGACCCAGTACTTC
CDR3 protein: CASSLVGGGGAETQYF

V gene: TRBV4-2
D gene: TRBD2
clone size: many
J gene: TRBJ2-7
CDR3 length: 14
CDR3 DNA: TGTGCCAGCAGCCAAGGGGAGGGATCCTACGAGCAGTACTTC
CDR3 protein: CASSQGEGSYEQYF

V gene: TRBV6-1
D gene: .
clone size: few
J gene: TRBJ1-5
CDR3 length: 15
CDR3 DNA: TGTGCCAGCAGTGCGGCAGGAATTAGCAATCAGCCCCAGCATTTT
CDR3 protein: CASSAAGISNQPQHF

V gene: TRBV20-1
D gene: .
clone size: many
J gene: TRBJ1-3
CDR3 length: 14
CDR3 DNA: TGCAGTGCTAGAGGGTTCGGCTCTGGAAACACCATATATTTT
CDR3 protein: CSARGFGSGNTIYF

V gene: TRBV6-1
D gene: TRBD2
clone size: many
J gene: TRBJ2-7
CDR3 length: 14
CDR3 DNA: TGTGCCAGCAGTCAAGGACTAGGTCTCTACGAGCAGTACTTC
CDR3 protein: CASSQGLGLYEQYF

V gene: TRBV12-3/TRBV12-4
D gene: .
clone size: .
J gene: TRBJ1-1
CDR3 length: 12
CDR3 DNA: TGTGCCAGTCGATTCTACACGGGTGAAGCTTTCTTT
CDR3 protein: CASRFYTGEAFF

V gene: TRBV20-1
D gene: .
clone size: many
J gene: TRBJ1-5
CDR3 length: 16
CDR3 DNA: TGCAGTGCTAGAACTACAGACCACTATAGCAATCAGCCCCAGCATTTT
CDR3 protein: CSARTTDHYSNQPQHF

V gene: TRBV7-2
D gene: .
clone size: many
J gene: TRBJ2-5
CDR3 length: 14
CDR3 DNA: TGTGCCAGCAGCCCTTCGGGGAGCTTAGAGACCCAGTACTTC
CDR3 protein: CASSPSGSLETQYF

V gene: TRBV5-1
D gene: TRBD1
clone size: many
J gene: TRBJ1-1
CDR3 length: 15
CDR3 DNA: TGCGCCAGCAGCTGGACAGGGGAAATGAACACTGAAGCTTTCTTT
CDR3 protein: CASSWTGEMNTEAFF

V gene: TRBV10-3
D gene: .
clone size: many
J gene: TRBJ2-2
CDR3 length: 15
CDR3 DNA: TGTGCCATCAGGCAGGTGGATCCAGACACCGGGGAGCTGTTTTTT
CDR3 protein: CAIRQVDPDTGELFF

V gene: TRBV5-1
D gene: .
clone size: many
J gene: TRBJ2-5
CDR3 length: 14
CDR3 DNA: TGCGCCAGCAGCACCGTACAGGGTCGGGAGACCCAGTACTTC
CDR3 protein: CASSTVQGRETQYF

V gene: TRBV24-1
D gene: .
clone size: many
J gene: TRBJ2-7
CDR3 length: 14
CDR3 DNA: TGTGCCACCAGTGACGCAACCGGGGCCCACGAGCAGTACTTC
CDR3 protein: CATSDATGAHEQYF

V gene: TRBV29-1
D gene: TRBD2
clone size: .
J gene: TRBJ2-7
CDR3 length: 13
CDR3 DNA: TGCAGCGTTGCTATGGCGGGAGTCCGCGAGCAGTACTTC
CDR3 protein: CSVAMAGVREQYF

V gene: TRBV30
D gene: .
clone size: .
J gene: TRBJ1-2
CDR3 length: 14
CDR3 DNA: TGTGCCTGGAGTGTTGGGGCTGGGAACTATGGCTACACCTTC
CDR3 protein: CAWSVGAGNYGYTF

V gene: TRBV6-2/TRBV6-3
D gene: TRBD1
clone size: many
J gene: TRBJ2-6
CDR3 length: 17
CDR3 DNA: TGTGCCAGCAGGGAAGGGGGCTCCCTCTCTGGGGCCAACGTCCTGACTTTC
CDR3 protein: CASREGGSLSGANVLTF

V gene: TRBV18
D gene: TRBD1
clone size: many
J gene: TRBJ2-7
CDR3 length: 17
CDR3 DNA: TGTGCCAGCTCACCGATAAGTCCGGGACAGGGGGCCAACGAGCAGTACTTC
CDR3 protein: CASSPISPGQGANEQYF

V gene: TRBV19
D gene: .
clone size: many
J gene: TRBJ1-1
CDR3 length: 13
CDR3 DNA: TGTGCCAGTAGTAAAGACGACAGTCCTGAAGCTTTCTTT
CDR3 protein: CASSKDDSPEAFF

V gene: TRBV20-1
D gene: TRBD1
clone size: .
J gene: TRBJ1-5
CDR3 length: 13
CDR3 DNA: TGCAGTGCTCACAGGGGAAGCAATCAGCCCCAGCATTTT
CDR3 protein: CSAHRGSNQPQHF

V gene: TRBV5-1
D gene: .
clone size: .
J gene: TRBJ1-2
CDR3 length: 15
CDR3 DNA: TGCGCCAGCAGCTTGGGACAGGTTTTAGGCTATGGCTACACCTTC
CDR3 protein: CASSLGQVLGYGYTF

V gene: TRBV12-3/TRBV12-4
D gene: .
clone size: .
J gene: TRBJ2-5
CDR3 length: 15
CDR3 DNA: TGTGCCAGCAGTTTCTCACTGGACTTTCTAGAGACCCAGTACTTC
CDR3 protein: CASSFSLDFLETQYF